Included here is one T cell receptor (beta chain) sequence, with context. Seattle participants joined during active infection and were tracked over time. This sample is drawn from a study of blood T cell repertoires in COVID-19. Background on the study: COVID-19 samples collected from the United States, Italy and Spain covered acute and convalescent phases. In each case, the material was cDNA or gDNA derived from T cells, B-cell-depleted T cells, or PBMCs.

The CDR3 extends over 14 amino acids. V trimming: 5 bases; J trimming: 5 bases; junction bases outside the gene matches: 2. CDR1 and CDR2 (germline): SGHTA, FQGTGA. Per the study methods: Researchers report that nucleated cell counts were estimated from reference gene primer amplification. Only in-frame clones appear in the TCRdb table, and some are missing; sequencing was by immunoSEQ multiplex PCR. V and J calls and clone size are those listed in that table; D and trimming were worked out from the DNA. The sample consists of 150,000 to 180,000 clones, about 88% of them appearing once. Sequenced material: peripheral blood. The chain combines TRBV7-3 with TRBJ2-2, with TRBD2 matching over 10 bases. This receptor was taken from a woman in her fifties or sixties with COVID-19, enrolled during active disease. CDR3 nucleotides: TGTGCCAGCAGCCCGACTAGCGGGACCGGGGAGCTGTTTTTT. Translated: CASSPTSGTGELFF.